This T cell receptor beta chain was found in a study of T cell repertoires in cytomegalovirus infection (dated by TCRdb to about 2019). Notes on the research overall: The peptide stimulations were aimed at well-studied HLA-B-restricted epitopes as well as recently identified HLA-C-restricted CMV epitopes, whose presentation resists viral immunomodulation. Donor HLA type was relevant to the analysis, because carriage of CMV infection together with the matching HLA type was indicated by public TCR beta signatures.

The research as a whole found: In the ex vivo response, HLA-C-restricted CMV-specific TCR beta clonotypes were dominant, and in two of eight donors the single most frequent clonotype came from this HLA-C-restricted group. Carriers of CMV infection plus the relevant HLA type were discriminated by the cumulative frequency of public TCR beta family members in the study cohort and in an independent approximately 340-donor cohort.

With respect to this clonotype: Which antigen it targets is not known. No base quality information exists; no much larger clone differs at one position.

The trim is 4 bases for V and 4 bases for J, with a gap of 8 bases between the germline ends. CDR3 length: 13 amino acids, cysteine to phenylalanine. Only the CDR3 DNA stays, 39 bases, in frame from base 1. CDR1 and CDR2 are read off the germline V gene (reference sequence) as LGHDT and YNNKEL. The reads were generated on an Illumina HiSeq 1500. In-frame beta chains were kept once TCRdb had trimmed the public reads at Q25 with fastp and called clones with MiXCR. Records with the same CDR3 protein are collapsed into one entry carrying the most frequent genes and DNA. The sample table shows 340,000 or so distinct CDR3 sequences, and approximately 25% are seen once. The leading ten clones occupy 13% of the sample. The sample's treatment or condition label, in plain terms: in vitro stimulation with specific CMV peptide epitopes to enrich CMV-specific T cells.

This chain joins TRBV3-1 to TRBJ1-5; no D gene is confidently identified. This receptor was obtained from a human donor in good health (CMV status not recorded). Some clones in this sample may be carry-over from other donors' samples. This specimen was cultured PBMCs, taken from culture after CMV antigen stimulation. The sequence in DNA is TGTGCCAGCAGCCCCAGCTATAATCAGCCCCAGCATTTT. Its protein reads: CASSPSYNQPQHF.